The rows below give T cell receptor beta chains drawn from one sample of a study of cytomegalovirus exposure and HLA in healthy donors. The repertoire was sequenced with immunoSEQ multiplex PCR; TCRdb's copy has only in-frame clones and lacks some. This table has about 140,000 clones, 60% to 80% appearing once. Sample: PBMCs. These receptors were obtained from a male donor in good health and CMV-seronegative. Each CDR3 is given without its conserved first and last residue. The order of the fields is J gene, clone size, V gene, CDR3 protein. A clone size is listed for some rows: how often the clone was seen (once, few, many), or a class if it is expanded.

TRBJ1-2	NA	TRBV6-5	ASSYPPGQGAHGYT
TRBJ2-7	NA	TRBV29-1	SVFDGHYEQY
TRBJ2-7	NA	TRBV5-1	ASSRGQGELGQY
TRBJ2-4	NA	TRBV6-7	ASMYIRTGPFFLAKNIQY
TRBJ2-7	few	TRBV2	ASSEGLTESSYEQY
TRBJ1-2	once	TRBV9	ASSARQRGYT
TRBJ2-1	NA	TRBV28	ATLSGGLYNEQF
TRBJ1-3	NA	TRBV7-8	ASSPPGSPSNTIY
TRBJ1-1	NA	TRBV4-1	ASSQVLTGLGPEAF
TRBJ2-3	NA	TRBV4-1	ASNLLPDRERPDTQY
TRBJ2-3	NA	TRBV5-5	ASSSDSDTQY
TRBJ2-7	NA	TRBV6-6	ASRGLGWYEQY
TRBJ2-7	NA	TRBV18	ASSPQQGASYEQY
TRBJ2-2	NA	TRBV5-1	ASRPPGLRTGELF
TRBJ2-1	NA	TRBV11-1	ASSLGQGRTYNEQF
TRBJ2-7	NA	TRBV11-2	ASSPTRVDYEQY
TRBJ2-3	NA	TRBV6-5	ASSYQLGGLDTQY
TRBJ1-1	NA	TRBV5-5	ASSTRLDRGGDTEAF
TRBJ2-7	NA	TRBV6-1	ASSEGDSSYEQY
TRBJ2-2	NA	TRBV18	ASSSYTGELF
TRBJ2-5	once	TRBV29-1	SVPTGTDQETQY
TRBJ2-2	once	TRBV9	ASSVYGEGTGELF
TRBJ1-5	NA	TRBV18	ASSPGSNQPQH